The 26 T cell receptor beta chains listed next were all sequenced from one sample in a study of beta chain features in type 1 diabetes. Findings of the study overall: Moderately but significantly shorter TCRB CDR3s were found in Type 1 diabetes patients in all four CD4+ subsets.

Their antigens remain unidentified. The entirety of the isolated RNA underwent reverse transcription, so expressed TCRB transcripts were sequenced. Profiled with immunoSEQ multiplex PCR; TCRdb holds only in-frame clones, not every one. The top ten clones hold more than 0.015% of a sample with over 200,000 clones, about a tenth of them seen once. The sequenced sample was naive CD4+ T cells from blood. The receptors come from a man younger than 45 with type 1 diabetes.

This clone has more than one count but fewer than ten. The V gene is TRBV19, the J gene TRBJ1-1, with D uncertain. The length of the CDR3 is 14 residues. Per germline, CDR1 LNHDA and CDR2 SQIVND (reference sequence). The V gene lost 3 bases and the J gene lost 1 base, with 9 bases spanning the gap. In nucleotides, the CDR3 is TGTGCCAGTAGTATGGGCAGTCCGAACACTGAAGCTTTCTTT. Residues: CASSMGSPNTEAFF.

This clone was picked up a small number of times. This chain connects TRBV28 to TRBJ2-3, with 12 bases matching TRBD2. Germline CDR1 reads MDHEN; CDR2 reads SYDVKM. The V segment lost 5 bases and the J segment 8 bases; nucleotides outside the gene matches: 14. CDR3 size: 17 residues. The CDR3 DNA is TGTGCCAGCAGTGAACTAGCGGGGGGCACAATGCGTGGTACGCAGTATTTT. Amino acid sequence: CASSELAGGTMRGTQYF.

This clone showed up just a few times. This chain joins TRBV12-5 and TRBJ2-3, with D possibly TRBD1 on 5 matching bases. Germline V gene sequence: CDR1 LGHNT, CDR2 FRNRAP. V lost 10 bases, J lost 9 bases, and 26 bases lay in between. This CDR3 comprises 15 residues. The CDR3 DNA sequence: TGTGCTATCGAGGCTCCCTCCGTTGCAGGGTTAACGCAGTATTTT. Translation: CAIEAPSVAGLTQYF. Variable domain in full (rest from reference TRBV12-5 and TRBJ2-3): DARVTQTPRHKVTEMGQEVTMRCQPILGHNTVFWYRQTMMQGLELLAYFRNRAPLDDSGMPKDRFSAEMPDATLATLKIQPSEPRDSAVYFCAIEAPSVAGLTQYFGPGTRLTVL.

This clone was counted a few times. The sample has other DNA sequences that encode this CDR3 too. The chain uses TRBV7-2 and TRBJ1-5; 7 bases agree with TRBD1. Germline lookup yields CDR1 SGHTA and CDR2 FQGNSA. Trimming took 1 base from V and 7 from J; bases not matched to a gene: 4. This CDR3 contains 14 residues. This chain's CDR3 is CASSLGGGGQPQHF. DNA of the CDR3: TGTGCCAGCAGCTTAGGAGGAGGGGGCCAGCCCCAGCATTTT.

This clone was counted between two and nine times. The rearrangement joins TRBV7-3 to TRBJ2-3, with no clear D. The CDR3 has 15 amino acids. V gave up 1 base and J gave up 0 bases, with 8 bases separating them. Germline V gene data show CDR1 as SGHTA and CDR2 as FQGTGA. The DNA of the CDR3 is TGTGCCAGCAGCTTAAACAGTAGGAGCACAGATACGCAGTATTTT. This encodes CASSLNSRSTDTQYF.

The chain is built from TRBV6-5 and TRBJ1-1; 7 positions agree with TRBD1. The CDR3 extends over 13 amino acids. With V trimmed by 2 bases and J by 3 bases, 0 bases remained unmatched. The germline gives CDR1 MNHEY, CDR2 SVGAGI. The CDR3 DNA reads TGTGCCAGCAGTTACGGGACAGACACTGAAGCTTTCTTT. This gives the protein CASSYGTDTEAFF.

This clone was seen a few times. The rearrangement joins TRBV18 to TRBJ1-1, with D hard to call. CDR1 KGHSH and CDR2 LQKENI come from the germline V gene. With 4 bases removed from V and 1 base from J, the gap between germline ends came to 10 bases. This CDR3 spans 14 amino acids. CDR3 residues: CASSQYGENTEAFF. The CDR3 DNA reads TGTGCCAGCTCACAGTATGGAGAGAACACTGAAGCTTTCTTT.

The J gene is TRBJ1-3, the V gene TRBV30, with D uncertain. The ends were cut back, 4 bases at V and 3 bases at J, with 7 bases in the middle. This CDR3 spans 12 amino acids. Germline V gene lookup returns CDR1 GTSNPN and CDR2 SVGIG (reference sequence). This CDR3 is CAWMAVGNTIYF. The CDR3 coding sequence is TGTGCCTGGATGGCAGTTGGAAACACCATATATTTT. Supplemented by reference TRBV30 and TRBJ1-3, the full variable domain reads SQTIHQWPATLVQPVGSPLSLECTVEGTSNPNLYWYRQAAGRGLQLLFYSVGIGQISSEVPQNLSASRPQDRQFILSSKKLLLSDSGFYLCAWMAVGNTIYFGEGSWLTVV.

The chain joins TRBV5-6 to TRBJ1-6; no reliable D call. The V gene lost 5 bases and the J gene lost 8 bases, with 11 bases spanning the gap. Germline-derived CDR1 and CDR2 are SGHDT and YYEEEE. CDR3 length: 13 amino acids. The CDR3 region is CASSQDRDSPLHF. The CDR3 DNA reads TGTGCCAGCAGTCAAGATAGAGATTCACCCCTCCACTTT.

The CDR3: CASSLGGEDNQPQHF. As DNA, the CDR3 is TGTGCCAGCAGCCTGGGGGGGGAGGACAATCAGCCCCAGCATTTT. V gene TRBV7-2 combines with J gene TRBJ1-5; a possible D gene is TRBD1 (5 bases). The V and J ends lost 5 bases and 3 bases respectively, with 14 bases between them. Germline CDR1 is SGHTA and CDR2 is FQGNSA. The CDR3 has 15 residues.

The chain joins TRBV9 to TRBJ2-7; 9 nucleotides agree with TRBD1. With V trimmed by 3 bases and J by 3 bases, 7 bases remained unmatched. CDR1 SGDLS and CDR2 YYNGEE come from the germline V gene. This CDR3 region has 15 residues. The CDR3 DNA reads as TGTGCCAGCAGCGGGCCCGGGACAGGGCGCTACGAGCAGTACTTC. This gives the protein CASSGPGTGRYEQYF.

This clone was counted between two and nine times. The V call is TRBV5-1, the J call TRBJ1-2; 7 bases are a match to TRBD1. Germline-derived CDR1 and CDR2 are SGHRS and YFSETQ. The CDR3 has 13 amino acids. V was clipped by 2 bases and J by 3 bases; unmatched bases: 1. CDR3 nucleotides: TGCGCCAGCAGCTTCGACAGGGACTATGGCTACACCTTC. Translated, it gives CASSFDRDYGYTF.

V usage is TRBV5-1 and J usage is TRBJ2-3; D is perhaps TRBD2 (6 bases). CDR1 is SGHRS, CDR2 YFSETQ, per germline. V gave up 1 base and J gave up 5 bases, with 11 bases separating them. The CDR3 has 14 residues. The CDR3 nucleotides read TGCGCCAGCAGCTTGCAATCTAGCGAAGATACGCAGTATTTT. As protein: CASSLQSSEDTQYF.

The rearrangement joins TRBV9 to TRBJ2-3; D gene ambiguous. Germline loops: CDR1 SGDLS, CDR2 YYNGEE. Between the trimmed V and J ends, which lost 5 bases and 3 bases, there was a span of 7 bases. The CDR3 runs 12 residues. CDR3 loop: CASRAVTDTQYF. The CDR3 coding sequence is TGTGCCAGCAGGGCAGTGACAGATACGCAGTATTTT.

This clone was observed a few times. The CDR3: CSVNEQVVDTQYF. CDR3 sequence (DNA): TGCAGCGTCAATGAACAGGTGGTGGATACGCAGTATTTT. V and J are TRBV29-1 and TRBJ2-3, with D possibly being TRBD1 (5 bases). V gave up 6 bases and J gave up 6 bases, with 16 bases separating them. The CDR3 is 13 residues long. Germline CDR1 SQVTM, CDR2 ANQGSEA.

In this sample, this clone turned up a few times. The J gene is TRBJ2-3, the V gene TRBV29-1, with D possibly being TRBD2 (5 bases). The CDR3 is made up of 14 amino acids. Germline V gene sequence: CDR1 SQVTM, CDR2 ANQGSEA. Between the trimmed V and J ends, which lost 1 base and 3 bases, there was a span of 11 bases. The CDR3 spells CSVEGLRGTDTQYF. The CDR3 DNA sequence: TGCAGCGTTGAAGGACTCCGGGGTACAGATACGCAGTATTTT.

The table lists this clone with a few counts. This chain connects TRBV18 to TRBJ2-4, with 7 nucleotides matching TRBD2. There are 11 residues in the CDR3. The V gene's germline CDR1 is KGHSH and CDR2 LQKENI. The V gene end was trimmed by 6 bases and the J gene end by 9 bases; junction bases not matched to a gene: 2. This chain's CDR3 is CASSGGTIQYF. The CDR3, as DNA: TGTGCCAGCTCCGGGGGGACCATTCAGTACTTC.

This clone was counted only a few times. The gene calls are TRBV2 and TRBJ1-1; D uncertain. V was pared by 5 bases and J by 1 base, with 11 bases between. Germline-derived CDR1 and CDR2 are SNHLY and FYNNEI. This CDR3 has 14 amino acids. As DNA, the CDR3 is TGTGCCAGCAGTCCCACAACAACGAACACTGAAGCTTTCTTT. This encodes CASSPTTTNTEAFF.

This clone was seen only a few times. This rearrangement joins TRBV5-1 to TRBJ2-3, with D maybe TRBD1 (5 bases). V lost 4 bases and J lost 4, with 10 bases in between. Germline CDR1 SGHRS, CDR2 YFSETQ. The CDR3 has 13 amino acids. The CDR3 here is CASSSTGPDTQYF. As DNA, the CDR3 is TGCGCCAGCAGCAGCACAGGACCAGATACGCAGTATTTT.

A few counts support this clone. The rearrangement uses TRBV6-5 and TRBJ2-3; 8 bases match TRBD1. The germline gives CDR1 MNHEY, CDR2 SVGAGI. The CDR3 loop spans 14 amino acids. V shed 8 bases, J shed 3 bases, and the junction held 7 bases outside the gene matches. The chain's CDR3 is CASAGQGQTDTQYF. The DNA for the CDR3 is TGTGCCAGCGCAGGACAGGGTCAGACAGATACGCAGTATTTT.

The rearrangement links TRBV30 to TRBJ2-6; maybe TRBD1 (6 bases). Germline CDR1 GTSNPN, CDR2 SVGIG (reference sequence). V was cut by 3 bases and J by 3 bases, with 21 bases left in between. This CDR3 region has 18 residues. The CDR3 here is CAWRKTGLEHLGANVLTF. The CDR3, as DNA: TGTGCCTGGAGAAAAACAGGGTTGGAGCATCTTGGGGCCAACGTCCTGACTTTC.

This rearrangement joins TRBV29-1 to TRBJ2-2; 12 bases agree with TRBD1. CDR1 and CDR2 from the germline V gene are SQVTM and ANQGSEA. The ends lost 6 bases at V and 4 bases at J; junction bases unmatched: 9. The CDR3 is made up of 16 amino acids. The CDR3 loop reads CSVNPGTGGFTGELFF. The DNA of the CDR3 is TGCAGCGTCAATCCTGGGACAGGGGGCTTCACCGGGGAGCTGTTTTTT.

This clone was detected a few times. The J gene is TRBJ2-5, the V gene TRBV9; 10 bases fit TRBD1. Germline trimming cut 4 bases from V and 1 base from J; bases unmatched to any gene: 1. Germline CDR1 is SGDLS and CDR2 is YYNGEE. CDR3 size: 14 residues. The CDR3 reads CASSRDRGQETQYF. CDR3 coding DNA: TGTGCCAGCAGCAGGGACAGGGGCCAAGAGACCCAGTACTTC.

This clone was detected a few times. V and J are TRBV7-2 and TRBJ2-3; TRBD2 matches 8 bases. This CDR3 spans 15 amino acids. J gave up 0 bases and V 4 bases, and 3 bases lay outside the gene matches. Germline V gene lookup returns CDR1 SGHTA and CDR2 FQGNSA. Written as DNA, the CDR3 is TGTGCCAGCAGCTCCAGACTAGCGAGCACAGATACGCAGTATTTT. Translating it yields CASSSRLASTDTQYF.

The chain has TRBV4-1 and TRBJ1-2; no clear D gene. Germline V gene lookup returns CDR1 MGHRA and CDR2 YSYEKL. This CDR3 contains 15 residues. Trimming took 4 bases from V and 2 from J, leaving 14 bases between them. The CDR3: CASSRVQTTNYGYTF. CDR3 DNA sequence: TGCGCCAGCAGCCGAGTCCAAACTACAAACTATGGCTACACCTTC.

The J gene is TRBJ2-7, the V gene TRBV18, with D unclear. CDR1 and CDR2 (germline): KGHSH, LQKENI. This CDR3 region has 12 residues. Trimming pared 6 bases from V and 6 bases from J, leaving 12 bases between. The CDR3 sequence: CASSTAGAEQYF. CDR3 DNA: TGTGCCAGCTCCACAGCCGGCGCCGAGCAGTACTTC.